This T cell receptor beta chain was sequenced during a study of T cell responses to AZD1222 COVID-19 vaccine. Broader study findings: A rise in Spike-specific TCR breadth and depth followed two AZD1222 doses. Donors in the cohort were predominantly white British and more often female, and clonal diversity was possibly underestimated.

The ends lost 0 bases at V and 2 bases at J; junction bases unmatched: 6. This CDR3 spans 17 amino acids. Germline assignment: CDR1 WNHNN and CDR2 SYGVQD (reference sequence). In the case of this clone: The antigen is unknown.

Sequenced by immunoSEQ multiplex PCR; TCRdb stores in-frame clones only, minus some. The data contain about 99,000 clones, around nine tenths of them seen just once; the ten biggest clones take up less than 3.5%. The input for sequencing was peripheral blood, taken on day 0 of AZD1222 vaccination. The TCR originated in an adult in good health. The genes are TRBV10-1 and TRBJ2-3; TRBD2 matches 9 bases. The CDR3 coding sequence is TGCGCCAGCAGTGAGTCCGGCGCGGGAGGGCCCACAGATACGCAGTATTTT. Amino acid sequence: CASSESGAGGPTDTQYF.